Shown below are 4 T cell receptor beta chains from a single sample sequenced in a study of naive and memory T cell subsets. Two oligonucleotides, mixed equimolar, formed the beta constant-region primer covering TRBC1 and TRBC2. TCRdb reanalysed the UMI-ligation and nested PCR reads using MiXCR and keeps one entry per CDR3 protein. There are approximately 82,000 distinct CDR3 sequences in the sample; 7% occur only once, and roughly 1.5% lies in the top ten. Sequencing input: central memory CD4+ T cells from blood. The receptors were gathered from a human donor in good health.

Many counts were recorded for this clonotype. The chain has TRBV20-1 and TRBJ2-2; TRBD2 is a possible D gene (6 bases). Germline CDR1 DFQATT, CDR2 SNEGSKA (reference sequence). The CDR3 is 14 residues long. Trimming left V 0 bases short and J 3 bases short, with 8 bases between. The CDR3 region is CSARDWGDTGELFF. Here the CDR3 DNA reads TGCAGTGCTAGAGATTGGGGGGACACCGGGGAGCTGTTTTTT.

This clonotype was recorded at least ten times. The chain has TRBV28 and TRBJ1-2, with a weak D call TRBD1 (6 bases). The CDR3 is 20 amino acids. The germline V gene encodes CDR1 MDHEN and CDR2 SYDVKM. The V and J ends lost 3 bases and 5 bases respectively, with 31 bases between them. CDR3 coding DNA: TGTGCCAGCAGTTTTCTACCCCGACAGGCCCATAACTTTTTAGTTTATGGCTACACCTTC. It yields the protein CASSFLPRQAHNFLVYGYTF.

This clonotype was recorded many times. The genes are TRBV27 and TRBJ2-3; 8 bases fit TRBD2. V was pared by 2 bases and J by 2 bases, with 3 bases of the junction left unmatched. Germline-derived CDR1 and CDR2 are MNHEY and SMNVEV (reference sequence). The CDR3 runs 15 residues. CDR3 bases: TGTGCCAGCAGTTTACGGGAGGGCCTCACAGATACGCAGTATTTT. The encoded protein is CASSLREGLTDTQYF.

In this sample, this clonotype turned up a few times. The rearrangement links TRBV28 to TRBJ1-2; D is possibly TRBD1 (5 bases). V was cut by 10 bases and J by 4 bases, with 13 bases left in between. There are 12 residues in the CDR3. Germline loops: CDR1 MDHEN, CDR2 SYDVKM. In DNA, the CDR3 is TGTGCCACCAGGGCGCGGATCTATGGCTACACCTTC. Protein product: CATRARIYGYTF.